Following are 23 T cell receptor beta chains from one sample sequenced in a study of blood T cell repertoires in COVID-19. This table comes from immunoSEQ multiplex PCR, and its TCRdb copy is limited to in-frame clones, with some not included. Seen here are 200,000 to 250,000 clones, just over 90% observed once, and the top ten hold approximately 2%. Specimen: PBMCs or T cells enriched from blood (not recorded which). These receptors were collected from a woman aged 18-29 years who had recovered from COVID-19.

Comments on this clone: A read error may produce the germline difference seen at one junction end. V gene TRBV5-1 combines with J gene TRBJ1-2, with TRBD1 identical over 8 bases. The CDR3 extends over 14 amino acids. Germline V gene data show CDR1 as SGHRS and CDR2 as YFSETQ. In DNA form, the CDR3 reads TGCGCCAGCACCTTGACAGGGGCGGGCTATGGCTACACCTTC. It yields the protein CASTLTGAGYGYTF. Based on the CDR3 plus reference TRBV5-1 and TRBJ1-2, the full variable domain is KAGVTQTPRYLIKTRGQQVTLSCSPISGHRSVSWYQQTPGQGLQFLFEYFSETQRNKGNFPGRFSGRQFSNSRSEMNVSTLELGDSALYLCASTLTGAGYGYTFGSGTRLTVV.

J is TRBJ2-7 and V is TRBV28; perhaps TRBD2 as D (6 bases). V gave up 5 bases and J gave up 2 bases, with 16 bases separating them. The CDR3 spans 15 residues. Per the germline V gene, CDR1 is MDHEN and CDR2 is SYDVKM. CDR3 in DNA: TGTGCCAGCAGTCCGAAACTAGCAGCTGCCTACGAGCAGTACTTC. This translates into CASSPKLAAAYEQYF.

The chain links TRBV24-1 to TRBJ2-3, with TRBD1 identical over 9 bases. The V segment lost 7 bases and the J segment 2 bases; nucleotides outside the gene matches: 6. Germline loops: CDR1 KGHDR, CDR2 SFDVKD. The CDR3 has 15 amino acids. The CDR3 sequence: CATRKTGGDTDTQYF. CDR3 nucleotide sequence: TGTGCCACCAGAAAGACAGGGGGGGACACAGATACGCAGTATTTT.

The V and J genes are TRBV12-5 and TRBJ2-7, with 8 nucleotides matching TRBD1. J lost 7 bases, V lost 5 bases, and 7 bases had no gene match. The CDR3 extends over 13 amino acids. CDR1 is LGHNT, CDR2 FRNRAP, per germline. In DNA, the CDR3 is TGTGCTAGTGGTAACAGGGGGACGGGGGAGCAGTACTTC. Its protein is CASGNRGTGEQYF.

The chain links TRBV19 to TRBJ2-1; 7 bases are shared with TRBD2. CDR1 is LNHDA and CDR2 is SQIVND in the germline V gene (reference sequence). The CDR3 sequence is 14 residues long. V trimming: 6 bases; J trimming: 7 bases; junction bases outside the gene matches: 9. CDR3 loop: CASRKAGPGNEQFF. The DNA of the CDR3 is TGTGCCAGTAGAAAAGCGGGACCTGGAAATGAGCAGTTCTTC.

This clone was counted once. This sequence joins TRBV11-2 and TRBJ2-3, with a tentative D call TRBD1 (5 bases). Germline loops: CDR1 SGHAT, CDR2 FQNNGV. The CDR3 contains 16 residues. Deletions cut 0 bases from V and 2 bases from J, with 12 bases between. The CDR3 region is CASSLEGRPYTDTQYF. Here the CDR3 DNA reads TGTGCCAGCAGCTTAGAGGGGCGGCCCTACACAGATACGCAGTATTTT.

The genes are TRBV11-2 and TRBJ2-3; weak D call: TRBD1 (5 bases). The CDR3 spans 14 residues. V was clipped by 7 bases and J by 2 bases, with 13 bases between them. From germline, CDR1 is SGHAT and CDR2 FQNNGV. CDR3 sequence reads: CASTLGRYTDTQYF. The CDR3, as DNA: TGTGCCAGCACACTGGGGCGGTACACAGATACGCAGTATTTT.

CDR3 coding DNA: TGTGCCAGCAGCCCCACGGCAGGGAACACTGAAGCTTTCTTT. Translating gives CASSPTAGNTEAFF. The chain has TRBV11-3 and TRBJ1-1, with D unresolved. Looked up from germline, CDR1 is SGHNT and CDR2 is YENEEA. This CDR3 is built from 14 residues. Trimming took 5 bases from V and 1 from J, leaving 11 bases between them.

V usage is TRBV19 and J usage is TRBJ1-5, with 7 bases identical to TRBD1. This CDR3 region has 15 residues. V trimming: 6 bases; J trimming: 0 bases; junction bases outside the gene matches: 5. The V gene's germline CDR1 is LNHDA and CDR2 SQIVND (reference sequence). For the CDR3, the DNA is TGTGCCAGTAGGGTGACAGGGTATAGCAATCAGCCCCAGCATTTT. Protein: CASRVTGYSNQPQHF.

The chain recombines TRBV18 with TRBJ1-2; 10 positions agree with TRBD1. The V and J ends lost 0 bases and 4 bases, in that order; junction bases with no gene match: 2. The CDR3 is 15 amino acids. The germline CDR1 and CDR2 sequences are KGHSH and LQKENI. The CDR3, as DNA: TGTGCCAGCTCACCACCCGGGACAGGGGCCTATGGCTACACCTTC. Its protein is CASSPPGTGAYGYTF.

This rearrangement joins TRBV6-5 to TRBJ1-1; D gene unclear. The CDR3 contains 15 residues. The germline gives CDR1 MNHEY, CDR2 SVGAGI. V was shortened by 5 bases and J by 2 bases, with 15 bases between the two germline ends. This CDR3 is CASSPFRSTNTEAFF. For the CDR3, the DNA is TGTGCCAGCAGTCCCTTTCGATCTACCAACACTGAAGCTTTCTTT.

The V and J genes are TRBV7-9 and TRBJ1-1; the D gene is possibly TRBD1 (6 bases). V shed 7 bases and J shed 6 bases, with 12 bases lying between them. Germline assignment: CDR1 SEHNR and CDR2 FQNEAQ (reference sequence). The CDR3 is 12 residues long. The CDR3 sequence: CASTLGGSEAFF. Here the CDR3 DNA reads TGTGCCAGCACCCTTGGGGGCTCTGAAGCTTTCTTT.

The rearrangement links TRBV6-5 to TRBJ1-2; D gene uncertain. Per the germline V gene, CDR1 is MNHEY and CDR2 is SVGAGI. V dropped 0 bases and J dropped 5 bases, with 7 bases sitting between them. There are 13 residues in the CDR3. The CDR3 coding sequence is TGTGCCAGCAGTTACTCGCGGGGATATGGCTACACCTTC. Protein sequence: CASSYSRGYGYTF.

The V call is TRBV7-9, the J call TRBJ2-2, with 11 bases fitting TRBD2. After removal of 6 bases from V and 1 base from J, the junction contained 1 base not matched to a gene. The CDR3 loop spans 15 amino acids. CDR1 and CDR2 from the germline V gene are SEHNR and FQNEAQ (reference sequence). The CDR3 is CASRGTSGNTGELFF. The DNA for the CDR3 is TGTGCCAGCAGAGGGACTAGCGGGAACACCGGGGAGCTGTTTTTT.

V is TRBV7-2 and J is TRBJ1-1; 8 positions match TRBD1. This CDR3 comprises 14 residues. Germline V lookup: CDR1 SGHTA, CDR2 FQGNSA. V dropped 2 bases and J dropped 4; count of bases not matched to a gene: 3. The CDR3 DNA follows: TGTGCCAGCAGCTTACAGGGGGCCCTCACTGAAGCTTTCTTT. Protein sequence: CASSLQGALTEAFF.

The CDR3 DNA is TGTGCCAGCAGGCGACAGGGAGTGGCCTACAATGAGCAGTTCTTC. Translation: CASRRQGVAYNEQFF. J is TRBJ2-1 and V is TRBV28, with 7 positions matching TRBD1. V was pared by 6 bases and J by 2 bases, with 7 bases of the junction left unmatched. The CDR3 contains 15 residues. CDR1 is MDHEN and CDR2 is SYDVKM in the germline V gene. The full variable domain, in which reference TRBV28 and TRBJ2-1 provide the parts outside the CDR3, is DVKVTQSSRYLVKRTGEKVFLECVQDMDHENMFWYRQDPGLGLRLIYFSYDVKMKEKGDIPEGYSVSREKKERFSLILESASTNQTSMYLCASRRQGVAYNEQFFGPGTRLTVL.

V and J are TRBV10-3 and TRBJ2-1; D is perhaps TRBD1 (5 bases). CDR1 is ENHRY, CDR2 SYGVKD, per germline. V shed 3 bases and J shed 0 bases, with 9 bases lying between them. The length of the CDR3 is 15 residues. CDR3 in DNA: TGTGCCATCAGTGAAGGGGTGAGCTCCTACAATGAGCAGTTCTTC. Translating gives CAISEGVSSYNEQFF.

The chain has TRBV5-5 and TRBJ2-7, with 7 bases matching TRBD2. The germline gives CDR1 SGHKS, CDR2 YYEKEE (reference sequence). With 3 bases clipped from V and 3 bases from J, the junction kept 12 bases outside the gene matches. The CDR3 covers 16 residues. For the CDR3, the DNA is TGTGCCAGCAGCTGGGGTCGGGGAGGGTCCAACTACGAGCAGTACTTC. It yields the protein CASSWGRGGSNYEQYF. The full variable domain, with the rest looked up from reference TRBV5-5 and TRBJ2-7, is DAGVTQSPTHLIKTRGQQVTLRCSPISGHKSVSWYQQVLGQGPQFIFQYYEKEERGRGNFPDRFSARQFPNYSSELNVNALLLGDSALYLCASSWGRGGSNYEQYFGPGTRLTVT.

This clone was seen once. The gene calls are TRBV10-3 and TRBJ1-2, with unresolved D. The CDR3 is 15 amino acids. V lost 3 bases and J lost 7, with 18 bases in between. Germline CDR1 is ENHRY and CDR2 is SYGVKD. CDR3 region: CAISEFGRISSGYTF. The DNA of the CDR3 is TGTGCCATCAGTGAATTTGGTAGGATATCTAGTGGCTACACCTTC.

This chain links TRBV5-1 with TRBJ1-5, with 7 bases aligning to TRBD1. Germline V lookup: CDR1 SGHRS, CDR2 YFSETQ. Trimming cost V 4 bases and J 6 bases; bases outside gene matches: 7. The CDR3 length is 14 residues. CDR3 protein: CASSRGAGGQPQHF. CDR3 DNA sequence: TGCGCCAGCAGCCGAGGGGCAGGGGGTCAGCCCCAGCATTTT.

The chain has TRBV5-1 and TRBJ1-1; TRBD1 aligns across 7 bases. Germline CDR1 reads SGHRS; CDR2 reads YFSETQ. The CDR3 sequence is 15 residues long. V gave up 2 bases and J gave up 2 bases; unmatched junction bases: 6. The CDR3 nucleotides are TGCGCCAGCAGCTTAGGCGACAGGGATAACACTGAAGCTTTCTTT. The encoded protein is CASSLGDRDNTEAFF.

This sequence joins TRBV3-1 (or the pseudogene TRBV3-2) and TRBJ1-2; a weak D match, TRBD1 (5 bases). The CDR3 runs to 14 residues. Trimming cost V 4 bases and J 8 bases, with 17 bases left between them. The V gene's germline CDR1 is LGHDT and CDR2 YNNKEL (reference sequence). In nucleotides, the CDR3 is TGTGCCAGCAGCCCAAGTGTTGGGACTTTAGGCTACACCTTC. Residues: CASSPSVGTLGYTF.

This clone was counted once. The chain combines TRBV11-3 with TRBJ1-1; possible D gene TRBD1, 5 bases. This CDR3 has 13 residues. Germline CDR1 and CDR2: SGHNT and YENEEA. V gave up 5 bases and J gave up 3 bases, with 10 bases separating them. CDR3 in amino acids: CASSPGLDTEAFF. CDR3 bases: TGTGCCAGCAGCCCAGGGTTGGACACTGAAGCTTTCTTT.